This T cell receptor beta chain was sequenced in a study of spatial heterogeneity in lung cancer. Notes on the study in general: Expanded tumor TCRs that were ubiquitous appeared in blood more at resection than follow-up.

As for time point: blood at routine non-recurrence follow-up after resection. Sequencing of whole RNA from tumor, nontumor lung or frozen PBMC involved no sorting. TCRdb re-derived calls from the 5' RACE reads in MiXCR, one entry per CDR3 protein. The sample includes under 25,000 distinct CDR3 sequences, 10% of them seen just once. In its sample, this clonotype was seen many times. The antigen is unknown. The sequence derives from a female donor with early-stage non-small cell lung cancer. The source was PBMCs, collected at follow-up.

CDR3 protein: CASSSPSGGGGTGELFF. The DNA of the CDR3 is TGTGCCAGCAGTTCCCCTAGCGGAGGGGGCGGTACCGGGGAGCTGTTTTTT. V gene TRBV27 combines with J gene TRBJ2-2; the D call may be TRBD1 or TRBD2 (7 bases each). Germline V CDR1 and CDR2: MNHEY, SMNVEV (reference sequence). CDR3 size: 17 residues. The V end lost 4 bases, the J end lost 5 bases, and 20 bases lay between the germline ends.